The sequence of this TCR beta chain was determined in a study of blood T cell repertoires in COVID-19. Per the germline V gene, CDR1 is LNHDA and CDR2 is SQIVND (reference sequence). V gave up 7 bases and J gave up 1 base, with 23 bases separating them. The CDR3 loop spans 19 amino acids. Per the original data handling: By means of reference gene primer amplification, nucleated cell counts were estimated. Here immunoSEQ multiplex PCR was the method, and the copy in TCRdb shows in-frame clones only, minus some. The DNA was the basis for D and trimming; V, J and clone size are from that table. This table holds about 140,000 clones, roughly 85% found once. This clone has only one observation.

Material: PBMCs or T cells enriched from blood (not recorded which). This TCR derives from a woman in her fifties or sixties who had recovered from COVID-19. The chain is built from TRBV19 and TRBJ2-6, with TRBD1 as a possible D gene (7 bases). CDR3 protein: CASNSYTGQGGSGANVLTF. The CDR3 coding sequence is TGTGCCAGTAATAGCTATACGGGGCAGGGGGGTTCTGGGGCCAACGTCCTGACTTTC.